This TCR beta chain stems from a study of T cell repertoires in cytomegalovirus infection. About the research overall: Evidence of both CMV infection and a matching HLA type came from public TCR beta signatures. Notes on the study in general: The ex vivo response showed dominance by HLA-C-restricted CMV-specific TCR beta clonotypes. Carriers of CMV and the relevant HLA type were discriminated by public TCR beta frequency.

This clonotype was seen more than once but under ten times. Its antigen is not known. TCRdb ran MiXCR on the reads and lists one entry per CDR3 protein. The sample comprises 150,000 to 200,000 distinct CDR3 sequences, around 14% of which are singletons, and 25% to 30% rests with the top ten. Germline assignment: CDR1 SNHLY and CDR2 FYNNEI. The CDR3 has 14 amino acids. V was cut by 7 bases and J by 2 bases, with 15 bases left in between. This sequence was found in a human donor in good health (CMV status not recorded). Some clones in this sample may be carry-over from other donors' samples. Sequencing was performed on PBMCs. J is TRBJ2-7 and V is TRBV2; D gene unclear. In nucleotides, the CDR3 is TGTGCCAGCACCCCACCTTATGGAACCTACGAGCAGTACTTC. It translates to CASTPPYGTYEQYF.